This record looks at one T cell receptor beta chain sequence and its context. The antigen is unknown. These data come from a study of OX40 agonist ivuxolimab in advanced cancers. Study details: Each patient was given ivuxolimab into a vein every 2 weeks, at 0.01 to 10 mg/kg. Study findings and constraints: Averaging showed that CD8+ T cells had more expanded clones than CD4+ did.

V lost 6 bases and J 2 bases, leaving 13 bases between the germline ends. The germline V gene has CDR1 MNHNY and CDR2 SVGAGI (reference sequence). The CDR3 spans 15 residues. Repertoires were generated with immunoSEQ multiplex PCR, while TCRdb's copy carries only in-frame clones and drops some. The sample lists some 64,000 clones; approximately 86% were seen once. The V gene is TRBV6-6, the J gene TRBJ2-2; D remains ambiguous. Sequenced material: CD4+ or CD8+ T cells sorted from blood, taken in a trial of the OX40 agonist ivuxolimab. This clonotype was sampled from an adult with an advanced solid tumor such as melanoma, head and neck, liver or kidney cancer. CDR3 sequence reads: CASSPWLANTGELFF. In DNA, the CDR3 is TGTGCCAGCAGCCCCTGGCTGGCTAACACCGGGGAGCTGTTTTTT.